The 15 T cell receptor beta chains given below trace back to one sample, sequenced in a study of neurological immune-mediated disorders. MiXCR, run by TCRdb on the 5' RACE reads, gives a single entry per CDR3 protein. Here the sample spans some 28,000 distinct CDR3 sequences, 20% to 25% being singletons. Sequenced material: CD4+ T cells from blood. These receptors all come from a man between 45 and 60 years old with HTLV-1-associated myelopathy (HAM/TSP).

In this sample, this clonotype turned up many times. This rearrangement joins TRBV18 to TRBJ1-1; D call uncertain. Germline CDR1 and CDR2: KGHSH and LQKENI. Trimming took off 1 base at V and 1 base at J, with 4 bases between the two ends. This CDR3 contains 13 residues. The CDR3 is CASSPQRNTEAFF. In nucleotides, the CDR3 is TGTGCCAGCTCACCACAAAGGAACACTGAAGCTTTCTTT.

This clonotype was seen ten or more times. This chain joins TRBV7-9 and TRBJ2-6; tentative D call: TRBD2 (6 bases). Trimming removed 6 bases from V and 0 bases from J, with 6 bases in between. Germline V gives CDR1 SEHNR, CDR2 FQNEAQ (reference sequence). The CDR3 sequence is 14 residues long. This CDR3 reads CASREGSGANVLTF. Written as DNA, the CDR3 is TGTGCCAGCAGGGAGGGCTCTGGGGCCAACGTCCTGACTTTC.

At least ten counts were recorded for this clonotype. J is TRBJ1-2 and V is TRBV3-1, with D uncertain. This CDR3 is 14 amino acids long. Germline V gene lookup returns CDR1 LGHDT and CDR2 YNNKEL (reference sequence). V lost 1 base and J lost 6, with 12 bases in between. CDR3 nucleotides: TGTGCCAGCAGCCAAGGTCGGAACAACCATGGCTACACCTTC. It specifies CASSQGRNNHGYTF.

Points on this clonotype: A clone one base away is much larger, so this may be a read error. This chain joins TRBV20-1 and TRBJ1-3; weak D call: TRBD1 (6 bases). The V gene lost 7 bases and the J gene lost 4 bases, with 11 bases spanning the gap. CDR1 and CDR2 (germline): DFQATT, SNEGSKA (reference sequence). The CDR3 is 12 residues long. The CDR3 DNA is TGCAGTGTAGGGGGGTACGGAAACACCATATATTTT. It encodes CSVGGYGNTIYF.

The CDR3 nucleotides read TGCGCCAGCAGCTTGGCCGGGGGGAACTATGGCTACACCTTC. It yields the protein CASSLAGGNYGYTF. The rearrangement uses TRBV5-1 and TRBJ1-2; weak D call: TRBD1 (5 bases). V shed 0 bases and J shed 2 bases, with 8 bases lying between them. CDR1 and CDR2 (germline): SGHRS, YFSETQ. The length of the CDR3 is 14 residues.

The chain couples TRBV20-1 to TRBJ2-7; 7 nucleotides align to TRBD2. This CDR3 is built from 14 residues. Germline V lookup: CDR1 DFQATT, CDR2 SNEGSKA (reference sequence). In DNA, the CDR3 is TGCAGTGCTAGTCTTGCGGGGGTCTCCCACGAGCAGTACGTC. Amino acid sequence: CSASLAGVSHEQYV.

The chain carries TRBV12-3 or TRBV12-4 and TRBJ2-7; D gene unclear. V dropped 5 bases and J dropped 4 bases, with 9 bases sitting between them. The CDR3 is 12 residues long. CDR3 DNA: TGTGCCAGCAGTAGAGGCAATTACGAGCAGTACTTC. It translates to CASSRGNYEQYF.

V is TRBV5-1 and J is TRBJ2-1, with 9 bases that match TRBD1. Germline V gene lookup returns CDR1 SGHRS and CDR2 YFSETQ. Losses at the gene ends were 3 bases for V and 6 bases for J; bases not matched to a gene: 4. The CDR3 is 14 residues long. The CDR3, as DNA: TGCGCCAGCAGCTGGGACAGGGCTACCAATGAGCAGTTCTTC. This gives the protein CASSWDRATNEQFF.

This clonotype has at least ten counts. The V and J genes are TRBV10-1 and TRBJ2-7, with D perhaps being TRBD1 or TRBD2 (5 bases each). Trimming took 3 bases from V and 9 from J, leaving 18 bases between them. From germline, CDR1 is WNHNN and CDR2 SYGVQD (reference sequence). The CDR3 has 14 residues. The CDR3: CASSDQGPKEVQYF. The CDR3 DNA is TGCGCCAGCAGTGACCAGGGACCCAAGGAGGTGCAGTACTTC.

The table lists this clonotype with many counts. The chain links TRBV6-4 to TRBJ2-3; D is ambiguous. The ends were cut back, 5 bases at V and 1 base at J, with 10 bases in the middle. CDR1 and CDR2 (germline): MRHNA, SNTAGT. The CDR3 sequence is 14 residues long. The CDR3 DNA follows: TGTGCCAGCAGTAAGAATGGTGGCACAGATACGCAGTATTTT. Protein sequence: CASSKNGGTDTQYF.

As concerns this clonotype: The limits of the CDR3 on the DNA are not certain, so only TCRdb's listed CDR3 is given. CDR3 sequence reads: CASSFYICSPERTSGGTQYF. V is TRBV7-9 and J is TRBJ2-3; the D call in the table, TRBD2, was not verified against the DNA. The CDR3 length equals 20 residues, ends included. Per germline, CDR1 SEHNR and CDR2 FQNEAQ (reference sequence).

This clonotype has at least ten counts. The chain recombines TRBV11-3 with TRBJ2-1; 8 bases fit TRBD2. The CDR3 runs 17 residues. V lost 2 bases and J lost 9; bases outside the gene matches: 15. Looked up from germline, CDR1 is SGHNT and CDR2 is YENEEA. CDR3 nucleotide sequence: TGTGCCAGCAGCTTAAGGCCCCTTAGCGGGATCCAGGCTGAGCAGTTCTTC. Encoded protein: CASSLRPLSGIQAEQFF.

This clonotype came up many times. The chain has TRBV18 and TRBJ2-3, with 7 bases identical to TRBD2. This CDR3 is built from 16 residues. J lost 5 bases, V lost 6 bases, and 14 bases had no gene match. Germline CDR1 is KGHSH and CDR2 is LQKENI. The CDR3: CASSPVGGPSGDTQYF. The CDR3 coding sequence is TGTGCCAGCTCTCCAGTGGGAGGGCCATCGGGAGATACGCAGTATTTT.

This clonotype was recorded many times. The genes are TRBV7-2 and TRBJ1-1, with a tentative D call TRBD1 (6 bases). The CDR3 loop spans 14 amino acids. V was pared by 1 base and J by 7 bases, with 13 bases between. The germline V gene has CDR1 SGHTA and CDR2 FQGNSA. Here the CDR3 reads CASSLGGGALEAFF. Here the CDR3 DNA reads TGTGCCAGCAGCTTAGGTGGGGGGGCCCTTGAAGCTTTCTTT.

This clonotype was observed many times. The genes are TRBV27 and TRBJ1-1; weak D call: TRBD1 (5 bases). CDR3 length equals 16 residues. V dropped 6 bases and J dropped 5 bases, with 22 bases sitting between them. Per germline, CDR1 MNHEY and CDR2 SMNVEV (reference sequence). CDR3 in amino acids: CASSRSGTTMRTEAFF. The CDR3 region has the DNA TGTGCCAGCAGCCGCTCGGGGACTACGATGCGTACTGAAGCTTTCTTT.